These 11 T cell receptor beta chains originate from one sample sequenced in a study of CD8 T cells in ankylosing spondylitis. Each CDR3 protein is one row after TCRdb ran MiXCR on the 5' RACE reads. The sample lists 200,000 to 250,000 distinct CDR3 sequences, around 8% occurring once. Input material: blood, either unsorted or a sorted T cell fraction (not recorded which). The receptors originated from a female donor with ankylosing spondylitis or in good health (not recorded which).

This rearrangement joins TRBV28 to TRBJ2-7, with D possibly TRBD2 on 5 matching bases. The length of the CDR3 is 12 residues. The V and J ends lost 6 bases and 7 bases respectively, with 13 bases between them. Germline CDR1 reads MDHEN; CDR2 reads SYDVKM. The CDR3 reads CASRFGGGEQYF. DNA of the CDR3: TGTGCCAGCAGATTTGGAGGCGGGGAGCAGTACTTC.

This clonotype was seen more than once but under ten times. The chain carries TRBV11-3 and TRBJ2-3; 11 bases fit TRBD2. The germline CDR1 and CDR2 sequences are SGHNT and YENEEA. This CDR3 has 15 amino acids. V was clipped by 1 base and J by 10 bases; unmatched bases: 7. The CDR3 reads CASSLGTSGLAAQYF. The CDR3 nucleotides read TGTGCCAGCAGCTTAGGGACTAGCGGGCTTGCGGCGCAGTATTTT. The complete variable domain, with remaining parts taken from reference TRBV11-3 and TRBJ2-3, reads EAGVVQSPRYKIIEKKQPVAFWCNPISGHNTLYWYLQNLGQGPELLIRYENEEAVDDSQLPKDRFSAERLKGVDSTLKIQPAELGDSAVYLCASSLGTSGLAAQYFGPGTRLTVL.

This clonotype came up a few times. This rearrangement joins TRBV7-2 to TRBJ2-7; D call uncertain. Germline CDR1 SGHTA, CDR2 FQGNSA. The V end was cut by 5 bases, the J end by 2 bases, with 13 bases between. This CDR3 comprises 14 residues. The CDR3 DNA is TGTGCCAGCAGCCCTCCCACGACGCCCTACGAGCAGTACTTC. This sequence encodes CASSPPTTPYEQYF. The entire variable domain, with the rest obtained from reference TRBV7-2 and TRBJ2-7, is as follows: GAGVSQSPSNKVTEKGKDVELRCDPISGHTALYWYRQSLGQGLEFLIYFQGNSAPDKSGLPSDRFSAERTGGSVSTLTIQRTQQEDSAVYLCASSPPTTPYEQYFGPGTRLTVT.

This clonotype was recorded a few times. The rearrangement links TRBV4-3 to TRBJ2-1; D is perhaps TRBD2 (5 bases). V was shortened by 0 bases and J by 9 bases, with 15 bases between the two germline ends. The CDR3 covers 15 residues. Germline CDR1 is LGHNA and CDR2 is YSLEER. DNA of the CDR3: TGCGCCAGCAGCCAAGACAGGTCCCGAGGAGGTGAGCAGTTCTTC. It encodes CASSQDRSRGGEQFF.

This clonotype was seen a few times. The chain has TRBV7-8 and TRBJ2-1; tentatively, D is TRBD2 (6 bases). This CDR3 is 14 amino acids long. V gave up 3 bases and J gave up 8 bases, with 14 bases separating them. CDR1 and CDR2 from the germline V gene are SGHVS and FQNEAQ. CDR3 loop: CASSFRGRPDEQFF. The CDR3 nucleotides are TGTGCCAGCAGCTTCCGGGGGAGACCAGATGAGCAGTTCTTC.

Of note for this clonotype: Since a much larger clone is just one base distant, this may be a read error. The rearrangement links TRBV20-1 to TRBJ2-1; 8 nucleotides match TRBD2. Germline V lookup: CDR1 DFQATT, CDR2 SNEGSKA (reference sequence). This CDR3 has 13 residues. CDR3 amino acids: CSVSGRTYNEQFF. The DNA of the CDR3 is TGCAGCGTAAGCGGGAGAACCTACAATGAGCAGTTCTTC.

This clonotype has at least ten counts. CDR3 residues: CASSYVGGDTQYF. The DNA for the CDR3 is TGTGCCAGCAGTTACGTGGGGGGAGATACGCAGTATTTT. The V and J genes are TRBV6-2 or TRBV6-3 and TRBJ2-3; TRBD2 might be the D (6 bases). V dropped 2 bases and J dropped 5 bases, with 8 bases sitting between them. The CDR3 totals 13 residues. Per germline, CDR1 MNHEY and CDR2 SVGEGT.

This clonotype was detected many times. CDR3 DNA sequence: TGTGCCAGCAGCGCCGACAGCTCCTACGAGCAGTACTTC. This gives the protein CASSADSSYEQYF. J is TRBJ2-7 and V is TRBV9, with D perhaps TRBD1 (5 bases). This CDR3 is built from 13 residues. V gave up 3 bases and J gave up 0 bases, with 7 bases separating them. Germline assignment: CDR1 SGDLS and CDR2 YYNGEE.

This rearrangement joins TRBV7-2 to TRBJ2-7, with D maybe TRBD1 (5 bases). The V gene's germline CDR1 is SGHTA and CDR2 FQGNSA. CDR3 size: 18 residues. V was clipped by 2 bases and J by 3 bases, with 23 bases between them. The CDR3 reads CASSLIAIRHPRGYEQYF. The CDR3 DNA sequence: TGTGCCAGCAGCTTAATCGCTATTCGACACCCAAGGGGCTACGAGCAGTACTTC.

This clonotype was seen many times. The genes are TRBV24-1 and TRBJ2-1; 7 bases are shared with TRBD1. The CDR3 is made up of 15 amino acids. Germline loops: CDR1 KGHDR, CDR2 SFDVKD. Trimming at V came to 2 bases and at J to 6 bases, leaving 6 bases not matched to a gene. In DNA form, the CDR3 reads TGTGCCACCAGTGATTCCGGGACAGCGGCCAATGAGCAGTTCTTC. Amino acid sequence: CATSDSGTAANEQFF.

This clonotype was seen only a few times. The chain uses TRBV7-2 and TRBJ1-5; D is possibly TRBD1 (5 bases). Germline CDR1 SGHTA, CDR2 FQGNSA. Trimming took off 1 base at V and 7 bases at J, with 11 bases between the two ends. The CDR3 extends over 14 amino acids. CDR3 region: CASSLGPRQQPQHF. The DNA of the CDR3 is TGTGCCAGCAGCTTAGGACCCCGACAGCAGCCCCAGCATTTT.